The clone carrying this T cell receptor (beta chain) was picked up many times. Its antigen remains unknown. This record belongs to a study of T-cell reconstitution after alpha-beta-depleted transplantation in children. Study-wide findings and caveats: Once a year had passed after transplant, T-cell counts and diversity came mostly from newly produced T cells. Expanded clones from the graft, numbering several hundred, reportedly supplied alpha-beta T cells about two months after transplant.

Per the germline V gene, CDR1 is SEHNR and CDR2 is FQNEAQ (reference sequence). The CDR3 consists of 14 residues. Germline trimming cut 11 bases from V and 4 bases from J; bases unmatched to any gene: 10. Researchers prepared the TCRbeta library using unique molecular identifiers, the study reports. TCRdb itself ran the PCR reads through MiXCR, one entry per CDR3 protein. The profile shows fewer than 700,000 distinct CDR3 sequences, roughly 23% of them singletons. This receptor was identified in a boy under two years old who had a stem cell transplant for acute myeloid leukemia, so the T cells may come from the graft donor. The chain has TRBV7-9 and TRBJ2-3; 9 bases agree with TRBD2. Here the sequenced sample was PBMCs, mostly from graft donor cells, taken 360 days after TCRalphabeta/CD19-depleted stem cell transplant. This CDR3 reads CACSGTSTADTQYF. The CDR3 nucleotides read TGTGCCTGCTCCGGGACTAGCACGGCAGATACGCAGTATTTT. The full variable domain, completed using reference TRBV7-9 and TRBJ2-3, is DTGVSQNPRHKITKRGQNVTFRCDPISEHNRLYWYRQTLGQGPEFLTYFQNEAQLEKSRLLSDRFSAERPKGSFSTLEIQRTEQGDSAMYLCACSGTSTADTQYFGPGTRLTVL.